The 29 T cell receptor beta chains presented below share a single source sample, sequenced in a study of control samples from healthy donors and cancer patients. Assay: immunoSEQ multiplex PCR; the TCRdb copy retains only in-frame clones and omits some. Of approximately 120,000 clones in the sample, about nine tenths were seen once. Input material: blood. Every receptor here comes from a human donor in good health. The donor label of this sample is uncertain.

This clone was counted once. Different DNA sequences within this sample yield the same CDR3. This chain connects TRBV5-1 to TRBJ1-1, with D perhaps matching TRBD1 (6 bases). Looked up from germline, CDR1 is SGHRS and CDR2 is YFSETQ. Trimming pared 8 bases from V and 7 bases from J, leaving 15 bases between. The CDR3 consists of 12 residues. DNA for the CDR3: TGCGCCAGTAGCCCAACAGGGTTTGAAGCTTTCTTT. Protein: CASSPTGFEAFF.

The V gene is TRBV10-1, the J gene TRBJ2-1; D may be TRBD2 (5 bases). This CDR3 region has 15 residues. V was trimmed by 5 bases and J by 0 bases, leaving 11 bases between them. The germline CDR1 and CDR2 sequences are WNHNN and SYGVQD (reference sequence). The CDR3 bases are TGCGCCAGCAGTAGTAGTGGGAGCTCCTACAATGAGCAGTTCTTC. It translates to CASSSSGSSYNEQFF.

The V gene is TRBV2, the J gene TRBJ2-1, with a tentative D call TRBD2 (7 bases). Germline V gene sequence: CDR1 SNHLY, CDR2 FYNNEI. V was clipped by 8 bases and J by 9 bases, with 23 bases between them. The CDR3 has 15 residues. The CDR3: CASYGGAQRGGEQFF. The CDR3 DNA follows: TGTGCCAGCTATGGGGGGGCGCAGCGCGGGGGTGAGCAGTTCTTC. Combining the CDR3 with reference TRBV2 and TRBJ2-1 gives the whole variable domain EPEVTQTPSHQVTQMGQEVILRCVPISNHLYFYWYRQILGQKVEFLVSFYNNEISEKSEIFDDQFSVERPDGSNFTLKIRSTKLEDSAMYFCASYGGAQRGGEQFFGPGTRLTVL.

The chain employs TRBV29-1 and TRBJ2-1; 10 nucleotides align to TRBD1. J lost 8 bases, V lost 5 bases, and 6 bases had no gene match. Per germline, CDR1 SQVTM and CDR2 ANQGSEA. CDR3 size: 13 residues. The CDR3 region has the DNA TGCAGCGTTACCCGGGACAGGGGCGATGAGCAGTTCTTC. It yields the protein CSVTRDRGDEQFF.

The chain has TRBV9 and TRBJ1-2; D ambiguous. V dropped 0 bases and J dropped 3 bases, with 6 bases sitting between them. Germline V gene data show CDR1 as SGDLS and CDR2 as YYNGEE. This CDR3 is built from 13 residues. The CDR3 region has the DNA TGTGCCAGCAGCGTAGGCAGCGACTATGGCTACACCTTC. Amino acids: CASSVGSDYGYTF. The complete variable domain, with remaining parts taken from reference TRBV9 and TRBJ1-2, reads DSGVTQTPKHLITATGQRVTLRCSPRSGDLSVYWYQQSLDQGLQFLIQYYNGEERAKGNILERFSAQQFPDLHSELNLSSLELGDSALYFCASSVGSDYGYTFGSGTRLTVV.

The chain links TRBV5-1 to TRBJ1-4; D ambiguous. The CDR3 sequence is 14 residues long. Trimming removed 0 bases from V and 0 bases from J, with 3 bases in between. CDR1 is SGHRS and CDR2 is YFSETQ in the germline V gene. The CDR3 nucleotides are TGCGCCAGCAGCTTGGCTACAACTAATGAAAAACTGTTTTTT. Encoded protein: CASSLATTNEKLFF.

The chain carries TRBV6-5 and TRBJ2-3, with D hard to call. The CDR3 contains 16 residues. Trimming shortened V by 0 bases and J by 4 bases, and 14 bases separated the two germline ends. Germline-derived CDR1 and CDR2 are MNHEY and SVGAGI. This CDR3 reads CASSYSGTFPPDTQYF. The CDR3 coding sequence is TGTGCCAGCAGTTACTCGGGCACTTTTCCCCCAGATACGCAGTATTTT.

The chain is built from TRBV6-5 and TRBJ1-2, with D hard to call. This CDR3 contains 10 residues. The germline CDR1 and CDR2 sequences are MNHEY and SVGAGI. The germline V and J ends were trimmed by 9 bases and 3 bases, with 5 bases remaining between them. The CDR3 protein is CASFHYGYTF. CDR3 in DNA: TGTGCCAGTTTCCACTATGGCTACACCTTC.

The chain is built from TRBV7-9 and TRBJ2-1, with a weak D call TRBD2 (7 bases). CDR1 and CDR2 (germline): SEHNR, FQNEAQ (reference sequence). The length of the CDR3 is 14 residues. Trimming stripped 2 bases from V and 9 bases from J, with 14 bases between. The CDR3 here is CASSLIRGAGEQFF. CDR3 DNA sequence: TGTGCCAGCAGCTTAATCCGGGGGGCTGGTGAGCAGTTCTTC.

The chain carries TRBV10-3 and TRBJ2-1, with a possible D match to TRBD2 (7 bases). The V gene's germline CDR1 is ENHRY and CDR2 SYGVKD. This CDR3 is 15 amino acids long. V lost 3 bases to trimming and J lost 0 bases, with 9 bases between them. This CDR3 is CAISEGGGSYNEQFF. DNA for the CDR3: TGTGCCATCAGTGAAGGGGGGGGCTCCTACAATGAGCAGTTCTTC.

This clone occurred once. CDR3 loop: CASSPPSTDTQYF. The CDR3 bases are TGTGCCAGCAGCCCCCCAAGCACAGATACGCAGTATTTT. The chain has TRBV12-3 or TRBV12-4 and TRBJ2-3; D uncertain. V was clipped by 6 bases and J by 0 bases, with 7 bases between them. The CDR3 length is 13 residues.

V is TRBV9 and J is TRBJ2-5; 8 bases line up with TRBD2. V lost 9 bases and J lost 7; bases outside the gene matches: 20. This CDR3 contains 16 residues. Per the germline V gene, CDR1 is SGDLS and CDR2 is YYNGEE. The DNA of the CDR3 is TGTGCCACCTATACCTCTGCGGGGGGTCCCATGGGGACCCAGTACTTC. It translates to CATYTSAGGPMGTQYF.

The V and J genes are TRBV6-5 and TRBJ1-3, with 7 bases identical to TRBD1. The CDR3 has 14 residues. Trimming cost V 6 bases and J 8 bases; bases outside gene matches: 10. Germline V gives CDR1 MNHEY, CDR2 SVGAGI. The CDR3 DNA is TGTGCCAGCAGCCGCAGACAGGGTCCGGACACCATATATTTT. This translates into CASSRRQGPDTIYF.

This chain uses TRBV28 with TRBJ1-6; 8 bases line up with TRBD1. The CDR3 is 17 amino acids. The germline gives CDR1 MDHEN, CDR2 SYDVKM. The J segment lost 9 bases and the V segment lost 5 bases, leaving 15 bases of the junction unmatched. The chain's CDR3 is CASSRTGSLSNGSPLHF. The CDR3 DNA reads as TGTGCCAGCAGTCGGACAGGGAGTCTTAGTAATGGTTCACCCCTCCACTTT. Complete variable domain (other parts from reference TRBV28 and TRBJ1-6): DVKVTQSSRYLVKRTGEKVFLECVQDMDHENMFWYRQDPGLGLRLIYFSYDVKMKEKGDIPEGYSVSREKKERFSLILESASTNQTSMYLCASSRTGSLSNGSPLHFGNGTRLTVT.

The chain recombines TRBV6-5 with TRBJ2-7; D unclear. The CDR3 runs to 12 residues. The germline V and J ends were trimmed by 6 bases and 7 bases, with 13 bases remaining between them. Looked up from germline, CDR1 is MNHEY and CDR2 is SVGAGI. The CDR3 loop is CASRSAFWEQYF. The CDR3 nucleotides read TGTGCCAGCAGGTCAGCGTTTTGGGAGCAGTACTTC.

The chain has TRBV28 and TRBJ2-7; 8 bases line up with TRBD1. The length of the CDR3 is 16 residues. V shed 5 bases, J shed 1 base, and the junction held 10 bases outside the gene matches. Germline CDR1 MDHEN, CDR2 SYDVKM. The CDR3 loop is CASSPNPGTGSYEQYF. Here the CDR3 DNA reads TGTGCCAGCAGTCCCAACCCCGGGACAGGATCCTACGAGCAGTACTTC.

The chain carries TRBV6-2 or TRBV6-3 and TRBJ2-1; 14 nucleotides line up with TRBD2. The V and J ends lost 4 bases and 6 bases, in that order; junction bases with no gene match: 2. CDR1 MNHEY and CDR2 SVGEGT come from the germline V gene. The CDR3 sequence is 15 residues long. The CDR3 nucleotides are TGTGCCAGCAGTTCTGGACTAGCGGGGGGCAATGAGCAGTTCTTC. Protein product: CASSSGLAGGNEQFF.

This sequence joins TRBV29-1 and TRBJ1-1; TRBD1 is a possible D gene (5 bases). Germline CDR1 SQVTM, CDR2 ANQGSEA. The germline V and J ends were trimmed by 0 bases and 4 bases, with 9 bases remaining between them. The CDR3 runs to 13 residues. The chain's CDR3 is CSVEEGVRTEAFF. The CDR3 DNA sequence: TGCAGCGTTGAAGAAGGGGTACGCACTGAAGCTTTCTTT. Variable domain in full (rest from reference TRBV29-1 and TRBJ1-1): SAVISQKPSRDICQRGTSLTIQCQVDSQVTMMFWYRQQPGQSLTLIATANQGSEATYESGFVIDKFPISRPNLTFSTLTVSNMSPEDSSIYLCSVEEGVRTEAFFGQGTRLTVV.

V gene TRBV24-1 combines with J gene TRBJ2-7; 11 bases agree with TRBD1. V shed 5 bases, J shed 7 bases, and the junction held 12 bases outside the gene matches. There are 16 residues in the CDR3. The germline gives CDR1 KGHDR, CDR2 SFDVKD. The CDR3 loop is CATSGSPGQGVREQYF. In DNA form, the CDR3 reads TGTGCCACCAGTGGGTCACCGGGACAGGGGGTTAGGGAGCAGTACTTC.

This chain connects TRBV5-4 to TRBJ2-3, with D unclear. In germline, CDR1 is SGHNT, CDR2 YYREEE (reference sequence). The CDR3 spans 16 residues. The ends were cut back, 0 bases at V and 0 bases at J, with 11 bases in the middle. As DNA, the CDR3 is TGTGCCAGCAGCTTGGGGGGAAACCCTAGCACAGATACGCAGTATTTT. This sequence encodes CASSLGGNPSTDTQYF.

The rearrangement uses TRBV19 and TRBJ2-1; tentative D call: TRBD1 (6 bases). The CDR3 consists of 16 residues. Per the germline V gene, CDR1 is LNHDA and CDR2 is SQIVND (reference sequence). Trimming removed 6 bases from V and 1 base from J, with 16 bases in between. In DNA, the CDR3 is TGTGCCAGTAGCCACCCCCCAGGGGCTTCCTACAATGAGCAGTTCTTC. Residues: CASSHPPGASYNEQFF.

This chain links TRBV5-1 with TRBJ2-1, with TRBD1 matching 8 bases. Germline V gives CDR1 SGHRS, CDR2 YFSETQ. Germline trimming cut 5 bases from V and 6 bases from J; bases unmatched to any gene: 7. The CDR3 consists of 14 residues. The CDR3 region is CASRLGQGINEQFF. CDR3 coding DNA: TGCGCCAGCAGACTTGGACAGGGTATCAATGAGCAGTTCTTC.

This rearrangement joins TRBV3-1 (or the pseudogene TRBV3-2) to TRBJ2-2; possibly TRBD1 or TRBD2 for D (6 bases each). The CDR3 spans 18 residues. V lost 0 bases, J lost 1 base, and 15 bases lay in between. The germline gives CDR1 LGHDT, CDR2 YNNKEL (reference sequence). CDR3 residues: CASSQDRGPYWNTGELFF. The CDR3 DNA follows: TGTGCCAGCAGCCAAGACCGGGGGCCTTACTGGAACACCGGGGAGCTGTTTTTT.

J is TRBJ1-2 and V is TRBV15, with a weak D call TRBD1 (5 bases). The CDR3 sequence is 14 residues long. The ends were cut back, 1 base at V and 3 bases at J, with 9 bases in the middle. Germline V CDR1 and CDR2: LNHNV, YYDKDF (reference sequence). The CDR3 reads CATSRGGEHYGYTF. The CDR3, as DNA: TGTGCCACCAGCAGAGGGGGGGAGCACTATGGCTACACCTTC.

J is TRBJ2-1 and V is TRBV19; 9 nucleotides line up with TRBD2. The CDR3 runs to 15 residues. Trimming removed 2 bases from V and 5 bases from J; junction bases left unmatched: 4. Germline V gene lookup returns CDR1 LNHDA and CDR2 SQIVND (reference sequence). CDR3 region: CASSISSGADNEQFF. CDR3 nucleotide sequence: TGTGCCAGTAGTATATCTAGCGGGGCGGACAATGAGCAGTTCTTC.

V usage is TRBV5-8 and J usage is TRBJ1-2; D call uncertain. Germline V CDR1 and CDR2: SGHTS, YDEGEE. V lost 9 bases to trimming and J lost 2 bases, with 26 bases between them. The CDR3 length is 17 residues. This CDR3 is CATSSYGVGIRNYGYTF. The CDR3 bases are TGTGCCACCTCATCTTACGGAGTAGGGATAAGAAACTATGGCTACACCTTC.

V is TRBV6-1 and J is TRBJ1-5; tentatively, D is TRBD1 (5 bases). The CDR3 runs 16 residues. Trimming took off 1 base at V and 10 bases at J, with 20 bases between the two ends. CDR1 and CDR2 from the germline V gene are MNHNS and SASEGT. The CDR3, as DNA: TGTGCCAGCAGTGAAGGGCCAGGGACCTTTGCATATCCCCAGCATTTT. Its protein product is CASSEGPGTFAYPQHF.

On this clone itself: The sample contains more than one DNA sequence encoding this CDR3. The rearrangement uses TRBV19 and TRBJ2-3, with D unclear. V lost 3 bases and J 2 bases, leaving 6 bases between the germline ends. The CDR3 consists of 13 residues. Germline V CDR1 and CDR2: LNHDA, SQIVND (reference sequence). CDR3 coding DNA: TGTGCCAGTAGTATCCCTGACACAGATACGCAGTATTTT. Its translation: CASSIPDTDTQYF.

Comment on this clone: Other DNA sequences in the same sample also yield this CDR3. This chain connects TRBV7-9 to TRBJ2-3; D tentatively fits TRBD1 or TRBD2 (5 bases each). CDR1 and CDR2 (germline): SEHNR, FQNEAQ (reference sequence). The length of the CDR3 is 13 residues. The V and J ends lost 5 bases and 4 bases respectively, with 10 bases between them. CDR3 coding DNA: TGTGCCAGCAGCCCCCGGGGACCAGATACGCAGTATTTT. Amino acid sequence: CASSPRGPDTQYF.